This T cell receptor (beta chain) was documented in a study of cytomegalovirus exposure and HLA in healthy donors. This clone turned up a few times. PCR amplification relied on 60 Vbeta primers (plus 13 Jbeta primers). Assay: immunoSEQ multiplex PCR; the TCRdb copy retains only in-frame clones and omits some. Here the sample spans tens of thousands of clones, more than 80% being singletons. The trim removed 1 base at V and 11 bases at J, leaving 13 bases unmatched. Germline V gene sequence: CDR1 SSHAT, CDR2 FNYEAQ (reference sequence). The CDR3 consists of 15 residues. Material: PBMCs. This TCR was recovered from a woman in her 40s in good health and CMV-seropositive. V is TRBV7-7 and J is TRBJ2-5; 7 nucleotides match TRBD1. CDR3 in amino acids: CASSLERTGLQEQYF. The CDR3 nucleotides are TGTGCCAGCAGCTTAGAAAGGACAGGATTACAGGAGCAGTACTTC.